Listed below are T cell receptor beta chains from one sample, sequenced in a study of blood T cells in healthy people across ages. TCRdb re-derived calls from the 5' RACE reads in MiXCR, one entry per CDR3 protein. The sample contains 850,000 to 1,000,000 distinct CDR3 sequences, 48% of which appear only once. The source material was blood. The receptors here all came from a man aged 30-40 years in good health. Both conserved end residues are part of each CDR3. For some rows the clone size is stated as once, few or many, or as a class when expanded; others skip it.

abundance | j_gene | v_gene | CDR3aa
NA | TRBJ2-3 | TRBV3-1 | CASSSSAGGESTDTQYF
NA | TRBJ1-4 | TRBV28 | CASSSSAGTANEKLFF
NA | TRBJ2-1 | TRBV12-3/TRBV12-4 | CASRPLAVTYNEQFF
once | TRBJ1-2 | TRBV24-1 | CATGGWGGEGYTF
NA | TRBJ1-1 | TRBV29-1 | CSVGYGEAFF
NA | TRBJ2-1 | TRBV28 | CASNTADTNEQFF
NA | TRBJ1-2 | TRBV27 | CATSRDGRGYTF
few | TRBJ2-3 | TRBV18 | CASSPGQGLSGTDTQYF
many | TRBJ2-1 | TRBV13 | CASSASVSSYNEQFF
few | TRBJ1-1 | TRBV10-3 | CAISFQGIEAFF
many | TRBJ2-1 | TRBV4-1 | CATGSGASYNEQFF
NA | TRBJ1-1 | TRBV4-1 | CASSPSTANTEAFF
NA | TRBJ2-1 | TRBV4-1 | CASSQDMGGNEQFF
few | TRBJ2-7 | TRBV6-1 | CASIPQGPRDEQYF
many | TRBJ2-5 | TRBV28 | CASRGSWVSSQETQYF
NA | TRBJ2-7 | TRBV29-1 | CSVEPVGQIYEQYF
NA | TRBJ1-1 | TRBV12-3/TRBV12-4 | CASSPGEVAFF
NA | TRBJ2-3 | TRBV5-1 | CASSRRTGGSVTDTQYF
NA | NA | TRBV6-1 | CASSEGAGAQETQYF
few | TRBJ1-1 | TRBV10-3 | CASLGNQNTEAFF
many | TRBJ2-3 | TRBV11-2 | CASSRGAGTDTQYF
NA | TRBJ2-3 | TRBV3-1 | CASSQGTPNTDTQYF